This T cell receptor beta chain was recorded in a study of T cells in women clearing cervical HPV infection. Study details: Controls gave blood once infection was undetectable; cases at lesion identification. For cases, blood was sampled a median roughly 150 days after lesion detection, interquartile range about 90 to 210 days.

Prevalent HPV16 infections were excluded; only incident single HPV16 infections included. Dot-blot hybridization genotyped cervical HPV amplified with MY09/MY11 PCR. The V and J ends lost 5 bases and 5 bases, in that order; junction bases with no gene match: 10. CDR1 and CDR2 (germline): SEHNR, FQNEAQ (reference sequence). This CDR3 comprises 15 residues. As regards this clone: The read falls 3 residues short of the CDR3 end, and the missing part is taken from the germline J gene.

The table came from immunoSEQ multiplex PCR; TCRdb's copy has only in-frame clones and leaves some out. In total, the table holds under 50,000 clones. V usage is TRBV7-9 and J usage is TRBJ2-3, with 7 positions matching TRBD2. The source is a woman aged 18-70 years with a cervical HPV16 infection that either progressed to CIN3+ or cleared (not recorded which). Sequencing used blood buffy coat. The CDR3 bases that were read are TGTGCCAGCAGCATCGGGGCGGGGGAAGGAGATACG. Its protein product is CASSIGAGEGDT. The full-length CDR3 reads as CASSIGAGEGDTQYF.